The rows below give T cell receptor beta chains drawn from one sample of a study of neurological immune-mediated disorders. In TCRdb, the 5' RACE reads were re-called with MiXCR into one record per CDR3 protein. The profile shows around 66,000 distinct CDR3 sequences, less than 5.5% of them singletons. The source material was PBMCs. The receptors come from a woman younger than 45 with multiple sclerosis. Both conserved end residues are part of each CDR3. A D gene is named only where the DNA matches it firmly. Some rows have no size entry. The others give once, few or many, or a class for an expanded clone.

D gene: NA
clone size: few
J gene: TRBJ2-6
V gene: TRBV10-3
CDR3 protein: CAISNDGNSGAKVLTF
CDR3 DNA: TGTGCCATCAGTAACGACGGGAACTCTGGGGCCAAAGTCCTGACTTTC

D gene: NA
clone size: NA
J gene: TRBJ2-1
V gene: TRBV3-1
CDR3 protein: CASRQVNGQFF
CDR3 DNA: TGTGCCAGCAGACAGGTCAATGGGCAGTTCTTC

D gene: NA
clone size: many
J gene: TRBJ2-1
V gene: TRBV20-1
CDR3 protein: CSTPGGGSYNEQFF
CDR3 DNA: TGCAGTACCCCAGGGGGAGGCTCCTACAATGAGCAGTTCTTC

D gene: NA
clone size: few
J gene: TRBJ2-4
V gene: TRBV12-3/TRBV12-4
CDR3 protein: CASSPIGGTKNIQYF
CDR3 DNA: TGTGCCAGCAGTCCCATCGGGGGAACCAAAAACATTCAGTACTTC

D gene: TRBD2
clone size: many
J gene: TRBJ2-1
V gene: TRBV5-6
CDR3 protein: CASSGTSVFF
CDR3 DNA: TGTGCCAGCAGCGGGACTAGCGTGTTCTTC

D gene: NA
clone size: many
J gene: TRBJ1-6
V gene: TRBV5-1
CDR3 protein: CASSLRGGRDYNSPLHF
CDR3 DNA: TGCGCCAGCAGCTTGAGGGGAGGACGGGATTATAATTCACCCCTCCACTTT

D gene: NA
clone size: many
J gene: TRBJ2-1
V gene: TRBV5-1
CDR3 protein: CASSPGTRGFYNEQFF
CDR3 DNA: TGCGCCAGCAGCCCGGGAACACGGGGATTCTACAATGAGCAGTTCTTC

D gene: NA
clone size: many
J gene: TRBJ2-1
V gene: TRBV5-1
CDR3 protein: CASSVRGNNEQFF
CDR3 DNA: TGCGCCAGCAGCGTCCGGGGTAACAATGAGCAGTTCTTC

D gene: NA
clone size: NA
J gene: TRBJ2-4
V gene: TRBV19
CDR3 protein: CASSGAGIQYF
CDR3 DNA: TGTGCCAGTAGTGGGGCGGGAATTCAGTACTTC

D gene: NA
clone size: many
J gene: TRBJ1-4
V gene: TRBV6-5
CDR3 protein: CASSYNTANEKLFF
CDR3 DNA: TGTGCCAGCAGTTACAACACGGCTAATGAAAAACTGTTTTTT

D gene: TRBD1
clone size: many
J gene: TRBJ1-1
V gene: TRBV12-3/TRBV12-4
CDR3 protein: CASSSTGDTEAFF
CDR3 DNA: TGTGCCAGCAGCTCGACAGGGGACACTGAAGCTTTCTTT

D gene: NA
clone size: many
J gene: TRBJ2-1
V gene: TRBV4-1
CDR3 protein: CASSQDLHGGYNEQFF
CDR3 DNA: TGCGCCAGCAGCCAAGACCTCCATGGGGGCTACAATGAGCAGTTCTTC

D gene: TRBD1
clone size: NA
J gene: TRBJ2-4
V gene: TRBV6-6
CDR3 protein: CASSDRDRGREAKNIQYF
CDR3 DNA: TGTGCCAGCAGTGACCGGGACAGGGGGCGAGAAGCCAAAAACATTCAGTACTTC

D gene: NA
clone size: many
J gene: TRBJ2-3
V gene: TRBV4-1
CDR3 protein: CASSQRYTQYF
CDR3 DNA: TGCGCCAGCAGCCAGAGATATACGCAGTATTTT

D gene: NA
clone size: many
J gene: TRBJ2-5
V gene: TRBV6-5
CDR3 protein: CASGSSGEGETQYF
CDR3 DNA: TGTGCCAGCGGAAGTTCAGGGGAAGGGGAGACCCAGTACTTC

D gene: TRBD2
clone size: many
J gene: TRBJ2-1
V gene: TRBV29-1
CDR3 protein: CSVSGTRASNEQFF
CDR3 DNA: TGCAGCGTCTCCGGGACTAGAGCGAGCAATGAGCAGTTCTTC

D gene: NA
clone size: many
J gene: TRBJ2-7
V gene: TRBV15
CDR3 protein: CATSRGGLVYEQYF
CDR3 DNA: TGTGCCACCAGCAGAGGGGGGTTAGTGTACGAGCAGTACTTC

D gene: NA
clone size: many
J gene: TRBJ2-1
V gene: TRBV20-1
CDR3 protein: CSARGSEQFF
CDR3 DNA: TGCAGTGCTAGAGGTAGTGAGCAGTTCTTC

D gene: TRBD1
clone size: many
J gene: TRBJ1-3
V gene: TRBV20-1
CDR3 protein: CSAMGQGATGNTIYF
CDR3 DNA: TGCAGTGCTATGGGACAGGGGGCGACTGGAAACACCATATATTTT

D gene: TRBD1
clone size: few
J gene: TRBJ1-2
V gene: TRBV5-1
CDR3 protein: CASSLDTGTGGQTF
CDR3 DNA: TGCGCCAGCAGCTTGGATACCGGGACAGGGGGCCAAACCTTC

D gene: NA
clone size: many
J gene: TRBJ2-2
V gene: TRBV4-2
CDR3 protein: CASSHSPPGSNTGELFF
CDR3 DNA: TGTGCCAGCAGCCACTCCCCCCCAGGCTCGAACACCGGGGAGCTGTTTTTT

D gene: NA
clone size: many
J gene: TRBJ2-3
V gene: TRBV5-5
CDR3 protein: CASSFARAGGYTQYF
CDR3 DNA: TGTGCCAGCAGCTTTGCCCGCGCCGGTGGGTATACGCAGTATTTT

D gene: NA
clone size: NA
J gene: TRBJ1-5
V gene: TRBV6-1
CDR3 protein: CASSEHWGVAGQPQHF
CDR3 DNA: TGTGCCAGCAGTGAACACTGGGGCGTCGCTGGGCAGCCCCAGCATTTT

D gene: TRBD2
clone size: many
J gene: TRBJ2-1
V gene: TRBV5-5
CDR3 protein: CASSLGLADYNEQFF
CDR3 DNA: TGTGCCAGCAGCCTCGGACTAGCGGACTACAATGAGCAGTTCTTC

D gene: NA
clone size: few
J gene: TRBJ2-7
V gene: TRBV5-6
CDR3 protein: CASGSGRTYEQYF
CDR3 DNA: TGTGCCAGCGGTTCAGGACGGACCTACGAGCAGTACTTC

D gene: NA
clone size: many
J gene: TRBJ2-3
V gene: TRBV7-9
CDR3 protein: CATHGGSTQYF
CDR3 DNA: TGTGCCACCCACGGAGGGAGTACGCAGTATTTT

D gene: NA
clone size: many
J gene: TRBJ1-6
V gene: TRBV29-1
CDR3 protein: CSVVKQTYNSPLNF
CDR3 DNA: TGCAGCGTTGTAAAACAGACCTATAATTCACCCCTCAACTTT

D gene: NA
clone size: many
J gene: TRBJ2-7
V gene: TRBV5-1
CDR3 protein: CASSSRQAFYEQYF
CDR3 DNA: TGCGCCAGCAGCTCCCGTCAGGCGTTCTACGAGCAGTACTTC

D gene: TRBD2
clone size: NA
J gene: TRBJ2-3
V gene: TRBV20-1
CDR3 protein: CSARGPGLAGADTQYF
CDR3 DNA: TGCAGTGCTAGGGGGCCGGGACTAGCGGGAGCAGATACGCAGTATTTT

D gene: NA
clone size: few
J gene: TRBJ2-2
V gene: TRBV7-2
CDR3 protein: CASRQRTAASGELFF
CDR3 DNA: TGTGCCAGCAGACAAAGGACAGCTGCGTCCGGGGAGCTGTTTTTT

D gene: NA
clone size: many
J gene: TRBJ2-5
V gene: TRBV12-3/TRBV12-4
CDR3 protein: CASSRRETQYF
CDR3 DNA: TGTGCCAGCAGTCGGCGAGAGACCCAGTACTTC

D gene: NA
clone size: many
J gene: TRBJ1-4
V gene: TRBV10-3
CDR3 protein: CAISELYSTGSSF
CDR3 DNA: TGTGCCATCAGTGAGTTGTATAGTACAGGTTCCTCTTTT

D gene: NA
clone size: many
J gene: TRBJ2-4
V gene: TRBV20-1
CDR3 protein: CSARDQRGRNIQYF
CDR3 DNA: TGCAGTGCTAGAGATCAAAGGGGGAGAAACATTCAGTACTTC